The T cell receptor (beta chain) described here comes from a study of OX40 agonist ivuxolimab in advanced cancers. Study in general: An agonistic human IgG2 monoclonal antibody against OX40 (CD134) was given. Intravenous ivuxolimab was administered to patients every 2 weeks at 0.01 to 10 mg/kg. Patients achieving partial responses numbered three: one hepatocellular carcinoma case and two cutaneous melanoma cases.

A remark on this clone: Its target is unknown.

Study-wide results and limits: Dose levels from 0.1 to 3.0 mg/kg saw CD4+ and CD8+ blood T cells expand clonally by week 6.

Data came from immunoSEQ multiplex PCR; TCRdb stores just in-frame clones and leaves some out. The profile shows roughly 110,000 clones, around 93% of them singletons. CDR1 SEHNR and CDR2 FQNEAQ come from the germline V gene (reference sequence). Trimming removed 5 bases at V and 0 bases at J, with 10 bases between. CDR3 length: 14 amino acids. The chain has TRBV7-9 and TRBJ1-1, with D unclear. This material consisted of CD4+ or CD8+ T cells sorted from blood, taken in a trial of the OX40 agonist ivuxolimab. This sequence originates from an adult with an advanced solid tumor such as melanoma, head and neck, liver or kidney cancer. Here the CDR3 DNA reads TGTGCCAGCAGCCAAGGTGCTATGAACACTGAAGCTTTCTTT. Translation: CASSQGAMNTEAFF.